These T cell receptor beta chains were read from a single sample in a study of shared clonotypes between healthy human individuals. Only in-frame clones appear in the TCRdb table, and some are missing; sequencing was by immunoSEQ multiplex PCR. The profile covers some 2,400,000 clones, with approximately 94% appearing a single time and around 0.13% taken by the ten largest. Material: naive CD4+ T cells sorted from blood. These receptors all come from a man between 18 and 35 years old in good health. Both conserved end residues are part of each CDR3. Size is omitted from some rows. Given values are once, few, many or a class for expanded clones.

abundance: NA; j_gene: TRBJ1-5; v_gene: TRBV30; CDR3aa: CAWSNRGQQPQHF
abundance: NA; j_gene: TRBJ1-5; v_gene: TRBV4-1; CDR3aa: CASSQITGGAGLTNQPQHF
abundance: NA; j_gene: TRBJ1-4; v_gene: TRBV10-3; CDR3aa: CAISETGGSEKLFF
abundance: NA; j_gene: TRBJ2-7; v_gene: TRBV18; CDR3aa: CASSPDTGSYEQYF
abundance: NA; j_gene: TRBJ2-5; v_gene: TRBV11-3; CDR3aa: CASSSDRLGTQYF
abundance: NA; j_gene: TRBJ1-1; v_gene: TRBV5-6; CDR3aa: CASSLMEYEAFF
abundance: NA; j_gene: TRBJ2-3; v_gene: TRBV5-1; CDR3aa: CASSGGTSGSTDTQYF
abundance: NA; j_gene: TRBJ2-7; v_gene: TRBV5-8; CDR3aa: CASSLVQGGYEQYF
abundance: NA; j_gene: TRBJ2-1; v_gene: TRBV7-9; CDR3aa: CASSSSYEFSYNEQFF
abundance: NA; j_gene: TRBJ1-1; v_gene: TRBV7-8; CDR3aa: CASSLLLANTEAFF
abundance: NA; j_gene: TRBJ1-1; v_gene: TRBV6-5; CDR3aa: CASSYSKKNTEAFF
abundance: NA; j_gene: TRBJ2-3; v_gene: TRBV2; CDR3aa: CASDRGLGGPSTDTQYF
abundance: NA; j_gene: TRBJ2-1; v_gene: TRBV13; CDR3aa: CASSLDLLELSHNEQFF
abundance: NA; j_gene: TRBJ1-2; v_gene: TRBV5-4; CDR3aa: CASSSPQGDGYTF
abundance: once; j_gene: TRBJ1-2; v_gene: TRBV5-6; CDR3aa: CASSRGPLDTF
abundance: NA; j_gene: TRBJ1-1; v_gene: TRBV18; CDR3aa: CASSSTGGTEAFF
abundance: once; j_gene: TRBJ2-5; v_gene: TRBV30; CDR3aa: CAWSVRREETQYF
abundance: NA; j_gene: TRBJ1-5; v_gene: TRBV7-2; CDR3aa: CASSRQGPAQPQHF
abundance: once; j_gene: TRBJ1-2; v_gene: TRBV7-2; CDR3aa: CASSPTRDYGYTF
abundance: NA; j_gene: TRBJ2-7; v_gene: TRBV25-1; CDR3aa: CASSENIGTGRYEQYF
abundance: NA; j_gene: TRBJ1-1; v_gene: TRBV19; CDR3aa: CASSYKTGTLNTEAFF
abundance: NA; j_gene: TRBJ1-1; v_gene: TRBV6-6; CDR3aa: CASKLTGAYTEAFF
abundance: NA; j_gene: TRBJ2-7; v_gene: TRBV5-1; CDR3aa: CASSLEDRGWYF